The T cell receptor (beta chain) described here comes from a study of blood T cell repertoires in COVID-19. Looking at the study overall: Whether acute or convalescent, the COVID-19 samples came from the United States, Italy and Spain.

Assay: immunoSEQ multiplex PCR; the TCRdb copy retains only in-frame clones and omits some. The sample lists roughly 91,000 clones; over 60% were seen once. The CDR3 contains 17 residues. The V segment lost 3 bases and the J segment 1 base; nucleotides outside the gene matches: 8. Germline CDR1 MGHDK, CDR2 SYGVNS. V and J are TRBV25-1 and TRBJ2-2; 7 positions match TRBD1. Sequenced input: peripheral blood. This receptor was identified in an older man with acute or convalescent COVID-19. This CDR3 is CASSESRGTENTGELFF. The CDR3 DNA reads TGTGCCAGCAGTGAGAGTCGTGGGACAGAGAACACCGGGGAGCTGTTTTTT.